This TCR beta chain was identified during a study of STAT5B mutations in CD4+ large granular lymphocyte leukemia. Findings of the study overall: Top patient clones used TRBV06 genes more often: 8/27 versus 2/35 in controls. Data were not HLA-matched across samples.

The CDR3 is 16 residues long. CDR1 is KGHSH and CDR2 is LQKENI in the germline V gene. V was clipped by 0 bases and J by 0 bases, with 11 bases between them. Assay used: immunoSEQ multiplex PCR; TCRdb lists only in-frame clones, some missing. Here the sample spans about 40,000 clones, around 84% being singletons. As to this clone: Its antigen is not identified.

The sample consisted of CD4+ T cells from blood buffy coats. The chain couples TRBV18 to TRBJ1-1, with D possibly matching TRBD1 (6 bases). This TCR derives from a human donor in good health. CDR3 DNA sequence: TGTGCCAGCTCACCACCGAATGGACAGATGAACACTGAAGCTTTCTTT. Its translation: CASSPPNGQMNTEAFF.